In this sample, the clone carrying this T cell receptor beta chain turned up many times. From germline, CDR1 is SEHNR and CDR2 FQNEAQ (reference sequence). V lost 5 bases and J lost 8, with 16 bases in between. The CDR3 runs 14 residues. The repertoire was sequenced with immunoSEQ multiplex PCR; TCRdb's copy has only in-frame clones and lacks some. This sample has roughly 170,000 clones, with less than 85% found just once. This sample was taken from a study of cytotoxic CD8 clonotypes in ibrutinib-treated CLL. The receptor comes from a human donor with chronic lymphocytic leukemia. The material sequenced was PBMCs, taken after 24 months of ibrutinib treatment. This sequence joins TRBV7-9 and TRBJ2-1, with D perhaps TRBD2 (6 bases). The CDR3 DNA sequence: TGTGCCAGCAGCCGCTATAGCGGAGGGGATGAGCAGTTCTTC. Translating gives CASSRYSGGDEQFF.